Below, one TCR beta chain is given with its context. These data come from a study of blood T cell repertoires in COVID-19. Study as a whole: Donors in the United States, Italy and Spain gave samples during acute or convalescent COVID-19.

Germline loops: CDR1 MNHEY, CDR2 SVGEGT. V lost 0 bases and J 8 bases, leaving 10 bases between the germline ends. This CDR3 has 13 amino acids. Source study methods: Quantification of nucleated cells was approximated via reference gene primer amplification. Assay used: immunoSEQ multiplex PCR; TCRdb lists only in-frame clones, some missing. V, J and clone size are those of that table, while D and trimming were read from the DNA. The sample carries 190,000 or so clones, around nine tenths recorded once. The origin of this receptor is a young woman who had recovered from COVID-19. The sample was peripheral blood. The chain combines TRBV6-2 or TRBV6-3 with TRBJ1-2, with D possibly matching TRBD1 (6 bases). CDR3 DNA: TGTGCCAGCAGTTACTCGATCCAGGGGGGCTACACCTTC. Its translation: CASSYSIQGGYTF.